This T cell receptor beta chain was sequenced in a study of CD8+CD57+ T cells in acquired aplastic anemia. Background on the study: Isolated CD4+ and CD8+ cells, once sorted, yielded DNA averaging around 3.3 ug.

TCR beta VDJ and CDR3 profiling used genomic DNA as template. From the reads, TCRdb called clonotypes with MiXCR, one entry per CDR3 protein. Here the sample spans 250,000 to 350,000 distinct CDR3 sequences, under 60% being singletons. All patients picked for sequencing had shown, by flow cytometry, an expansion of CD8+CD57+ cells. Germline V gene lookup returns CDR1 ENHRY and CDR2 SYGVKD. V was pared by 0 bases and J by 0 bases, with 6 bases between. This CDR3 has 14 amino acids. The clonotype originates from a human donor with aplastic anemia. The sequencing sample was made of sorted CD4+, CD8+, or CD8+CD57+ T cells (not recorded which) from PBMCs. V and J are TRBV10-3 and TRBJ2-7; D not certain. The CDR3 spells CAISESTSSYEQYF. In DNA, the CDR3 is TGTGCCATCAGTGAGTCCACAAGCTCCTACGAGCAGTACTTC.